This T cell receptor (beta chain) derives from a study of T cell responses to AZD1222 COVID-19 vaccine. Regarding the study as a whole: Spike-spanning, vaccine-associated CD4 TCRs were dominant at 160-218 and 743-854. Only a handful of AZD1222 recipients tested seropositive at baseline. White British donors predominated, females outnumbered males, and clonal diversity was possibly underestimated.

The germline gives CDR1 LNHDA, CDR2 SQIVND (reference sequence). CDR3 size: 15 residues. Between the trimmed V and J ends, which lost 1 base and 2 bases, there was a span of 9 bases. A remark on this clone: Antigen unknown.

Clones were read by immunoSEQ multiplex PCR, and TCRdb kept only the in-frame ones, dropping some. This table holds 90,000 to 110,000 clones, about 81% found once. Sequenced material: peripheral blood, taken on day 0 of AZD1222 vaccination. The source is an adult in good health. The genes are TRBV19 and TRBJ1-5; D gene uncertain. The CDR3 spells CASSIGPRGNQPQHF. The CDR3 nucleotides read TGTGCCAGTAGTATAGGTCCCCGTGGCAATCAGCCCCAGCATTTT.